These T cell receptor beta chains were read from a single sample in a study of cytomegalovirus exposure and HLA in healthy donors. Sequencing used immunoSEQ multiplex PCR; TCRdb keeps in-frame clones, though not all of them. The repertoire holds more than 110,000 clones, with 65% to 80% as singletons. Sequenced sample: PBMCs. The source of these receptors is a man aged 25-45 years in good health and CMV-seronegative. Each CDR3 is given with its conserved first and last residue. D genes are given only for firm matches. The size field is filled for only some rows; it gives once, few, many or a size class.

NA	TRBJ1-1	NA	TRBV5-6	TGTGCCAGCAGACGTCGGTGGAACACTGAAGCTTTCTTT	CASRRRWNTEAFF
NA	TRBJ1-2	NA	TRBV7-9	TGTGCCAGCAGCGTCGGACAGACACTAAAGAACGGCTACACCTTC	CASSVGQTLKNGYTF
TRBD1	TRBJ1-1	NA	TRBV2	TGTGCCAGCAGTAACAGGGGGGATACAGCTTTCTTT	CASSNRGDTAFF
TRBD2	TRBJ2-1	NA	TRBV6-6	TGTGCCAGCATTGTCGGACTAGCAGGGAATGAGCAGTTCTTC	CASIVGLAGNEQFF
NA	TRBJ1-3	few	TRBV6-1	TGTGCCAGCATTTCAGGGGTCGGAAACACCATATATTTT	CASISGVGNTIYF
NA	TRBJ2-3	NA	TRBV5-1	TGCGCCAGCAGGAGGGCGCAGAGCACAGATACGCAGTATTTT	CASRRAQSTDTQYF
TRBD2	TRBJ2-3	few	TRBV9	TGTGCCAGCAGCCTATCGGGGGTAGCGGGGGGCTCCCCCACAGATACGCAGTATTTT	CASSLSGVAGGSPTDTQYF
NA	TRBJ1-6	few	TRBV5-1	TGCGCCAGCAGCTCTTTTCAGGGGAATAATAATTCACCCCTCCACTTT	CASSSFQGNNNSPLHF
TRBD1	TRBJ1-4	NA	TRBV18	TGTGCCAGCTCACCAGCAGAGGGGGCAGCTGAAAAACTGTTTTTT	CASSPAEGAAEKLFF
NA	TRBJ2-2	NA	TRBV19	TGTGCCAGTAGTATAGAGGGGGCAGGAACCACCGGGGAGCTGTTTTTT	CASSIEGAGTTGELFF
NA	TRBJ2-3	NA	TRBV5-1	TGCGCCAGCAGCTTGGACCCCCGAGGTAGCACAGATACGCAGTATTTT	CASSLDPRGSTDTQYF
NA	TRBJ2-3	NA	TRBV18	TGTGCCAGCTCACCACGCGCAGGGTCGGCAGATACGCAGTATTTT	CASSPRAGSADTQYF
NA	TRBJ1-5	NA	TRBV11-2	TGTGCCAGCAGCCCCACCGGGGTGGGGAGGCAGCCCCAGCATTTT	CASSPTGVGRQPQHF
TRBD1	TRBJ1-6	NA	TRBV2	TGTGCCAGCGAATCGGGACAGAATTATAATTCACCCCTCCACTTT	CASESGQNYNSPLHF
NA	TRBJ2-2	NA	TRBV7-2	TGTGCCAGCAGCTTAGTGCTAGGGGCCGCCGCAAACGGCGGGGAGCTGTTTTTT	CASSLVLGAAANGGELFF
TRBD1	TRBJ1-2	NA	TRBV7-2	TGTGCCAGCAGCCCCCTAAGACAGGGCCCCCTGTCTGGCTATGGCTACACCTTC	CASSPLRQGPLSGYGYTF
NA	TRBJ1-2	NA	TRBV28	TGTGCCAGCAGTTCGACAGTCTATGGCTACACCTTC	CASSSTVYGYTF
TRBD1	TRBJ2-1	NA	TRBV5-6	TGTGCCAGCCTCGGGGGGACAGGGAATGAGCAGTTCTTC	CASLGGTGNEQFF
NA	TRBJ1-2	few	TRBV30	TGTGCCTGGAGTGTAGGGGGTGACTACACCTTC	CAWSVGGDYTF
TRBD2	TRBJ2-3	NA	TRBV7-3	TGTGCCAGCAACGCGGGGGGCACAGATACGCAGTATTTT	CASNAGGTDTQYF
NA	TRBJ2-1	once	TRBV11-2	TGTGCCAGCAGCTTAAGGGGCCTCTACAATGAGCAGTTCTTC	CASSLRGLYNEQFF
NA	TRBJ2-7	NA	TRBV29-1	TGCAGCGTTGAAGGTGGGGGGTCCTCCTACGAGCAGTACTTC	CSVEGGGSSYEQYF